Listed here are 4 T cell receptor beta chains from one sample, sequenced in a study of blood T cell repertoires in COVID-19. The repertoire was sequenced with immunoSEQ multiplex PCR; TCRdb's copy has only in-frame clones and lacks some. The profile shows about 140,000 clones, approximately 90% of them singletons. Source material: peripheral blood. Receptors originate from a human donor with COVID-19, enrolled during active disease. The donor label of this sample is uncertain.

The J gene is TRBJ2-3, the V gene TRBV4-1; D not resolved. The CDR3 covers 13 residues. Between the trimmed V and J ends, which lost 1 base and 4 bases, there was a span of 6 bases. Germline V gene data show CDR1 as MGHRA and CDR2 as YSYEKL. The CDR3 sequence: CASSQAPSDTQYF. CDR3 DNA sequence: TGCGCCAGCAGCCAAGCCCCCTCAGATACGCAGTATTTT.

This chain uses TRBV6-5 with TRBJ1-5, with 9 bases lining up with TRBD1. The V segment lost 8 bases and the J segment 6 bases; nucleotides outside the gene matches: 8. This CDR3 comprises 14 residues. From germline, CDR1 is MNHEY and CDR2 SVGAGI. The CDR3, as DNA: TGTGCCAGCGTTCCGGGACAGGGTGGTCAGCCCCAGCATTTT. Its protein is CASVPGQGGQPQHF.

V gene TRBV9 combines with J gene TRBJ1-1; D unclear. Germline-derived CDR1 and CDR2 are SGDLS and YYNGEE. V was pared by 0 bases and J by 2 bases, with 5 bases between. The length of the CDR3 is 13 residues. In nucleotides, the CDR3 is TGTGCCAGCAGCGTAGATCATAACACTGAAGCTTTCTTT. Translation: CASSVDHNTEAFF.

The V call is TRBV7-3, the J call TRBJ2-3; D uncertain. V lost 5 bases and J 3 bases, leaving 9 bases between the germline ends. Germline CDR1 reads SGHTA; CDR2 reads FQGTGA. CDR3 length: 13 residues. CDR3 sequence (DNA): TGTGCCAGCAGCCTCTACTCAACAGATACGCAGTATTTT. Amino acids: CASSLYSTDTQYF.